Presented here are 3 T cell receptor beta chains from one specimen sequenced in a study of blood T cell repertoires in COVID-19. Sequencing was performed with immunoSEQ multiplex PCR; in TCRdb, only in-frame clones are kept and a portion is missing. The sample carries fewer than 300,000 clones, about four fifths recorded once. Source material: PBMCs or T cells enriched from blood (not recorded which). Receptors were obtained from a man aged 35 to 55 who had been exposed to COVID-19.

This clone was seen many times. CDR3 nucleotide sequence: TGTGCCAGCAGCTTGAGGCTAGCGGGAAAGGGTGATACGCAGTATTTT. Its translation: CASSLRLAGKGDTQYF. The J gene is TRBJ2-3, the V gene TRBV5-4, with 9 bases aligning to TRBD2. With V trimmed by 1 base and J by 6 bases, 9 bases remained unmatched. Germline CDR1 and CDR2: SGHNT and YYREEE (reference sequence). This CDR3 contains 16 residues.

This clone was seen a single time. The chain recombines TRBV5-5 with TRBJ2-2; TRBD1 might be the D (6 bases). Trimming left V 2 bases short and J 7 bases short, with 12 bases between. The CDR3 runs 14 residues. Germline V gives CDR1 SGHKS, CDR2 YYEKEE (reference sequence). The CDR3 DNA follows: TGTGCCAGCAGCTTACAGGGTGGTAACGGGGAGCTGTTTTTT. Protein: CASSLQGGNGELFF.

CDR3 in DNA: TGTGCCAGTCAAAAGGGGTTAGGGACCGGGGAGCTGTTTTTT. The encoded protein is CASQKGLGTGELFF. The chain carries TRBV19 and TRBJ2-2; tentatively, D is TRBD1 (5 bases). Germline V gene data show CDR1 as LNHDA and CDR2 as SQIVND (reference sequence). V gave up 8 bases and J gave up 5 bases, with 15 bases separating them. The CDR3 is made up of 14 amino acids. The full variable domain, rest sourced from reference TRBV19 and TRBJ2-2, is DGGITQSPKYLFRKEGQNVTLSCEQNLNHDAMYWYRQDPGQGLRLIYYSQIVNDFQKGDIAEGYSVSREKKESFPLTVTSAQKNPTAFYLCASQKGLGTGELFFGEGSRLTVL.